What follows are 32 T cell receptor beta chains derived from one specimen sequenced in a study of response to subunit inactivated influenza vaccine. TCRdb reprocessed the RT-PCR reads via MiXCR and lists one record per CDR3 protein. The top ten clones hold around 10% of a sample with a few hundred thousand distinct CDR3 sequences, 11% of them seen once. The same sample was also used in a study of T cells expressing NK-cell markers. That paper states: 5'RACE template switching with UMIs generated TCR beta cDNA.

The specimen was PBMCs from blood, collected on the day of vaccination. These receptor sequences come from a man aged 50-59 years who received an inactivated influenza vaccine.

The rearrangement uses TRBV20-1 and TRBJ2-3, with TRBD2 identical over 8 bases. Germline lookup yields CDR1 DFQATT and CDR2 SNEGSKA (reference sequence). V dropped 6 bases and J dropped 4; count of bases not matched to a gene: 12. The CDR3 spans 15 residues. The CDR3 nucleotides are TGCAGTGCGACTACAAGCGGGGGCTATTCAGATACGCAGTATTTT. Its protein product is CSATTSGGYSDTQYF.

This clonotype came up a few times. This rearrangement joins TRBV5-1 to TRBJ1-2, with a possible D match to TRBD1 (5 bases). The CDR3 consists of 13 residues. Germline V gene lookup returns CDR1 SGHRS and CDR2 YFSETQ. Trimming removed 10 bases at V and 4 bases at J, with 17 bases between. The chain's CDR3 is CASRAGWGYGYTF. The CDR3 region has the DNA TGCGCCTCACGGGCAGGGTGGGGCTATGGCTACACCTTC.

In its sample, this clonotype was seen a few times. The gene calls are TRBV4-1 and TRBJ2-5; D is unclear. V lost 2 bases and J 2 bases, leaving 12 bases between the germline ends. The CDR3 is made up of 15 amino acids. Germline values: CDR1 MGHRA, CDR2 YSYEKL. The CDR3 DNA is TGCGCCAGCAGCCAATCTTTAACATATCAAGAGACCCAGTACTTC. This encodes CASSQSLTYQETQYF.

The chain combines TRBV7-9 with TRBJ1-1; D call uncertain. Germline CDR1 reads SEHNR; CDR2 reads FQNEAQ (reference sequence). CDR3 length: 15 residues. Trimming took off 5 bases at V and 1 base at J, with 14 bases between the two ends. The CDR3 coding sequence is TGTGCCAGCAGCCCAGGTGCAATTGCGAACACTGAAGCTTTCTTT. Encoded protein: CASSPGAIANTEAFF.

The table lists this clonotype with a few counts. V is TRBV2 and J is TRBJ1-3, with D unresolved. Per germline, CDR1 SNHLY and CDR2 FYNNEI. Trimming left V 7 bases short and J 4 bases short, with 8 bases between. The CDR3 length is 12 residues. The CDR3 nucleotides read TGTGCCAGCAATGGGGTCGGAAACACCATATATTTT. Its translation is CASNGVGNTIYF. Using reference TRBV2 and TRBJ1-3 for the parts outside the CDR3, the full variable domain is EPEVTQTPSHQVTQMGQEVILRCVPISNHLYFYWYRQILGQKVEFLVSFYNNEISEKSEIFDDQFSVERPDGSNFTLKIRSTKLEDSAMYFCASNGVGNTIYFGEGSWLTVV.

The genes are TRBV9 and TRBJ1-4, with D hard to call. CDR1 and CDR2 (germline): SGDLS, YYNGEE. Trimming pared 0 bases from V and 4 bases from J, leaving 10 bases between. There are 15 residues in the CDR3. The CDR3 DNA sequence: TGTGCCAGCAGCGTAGCTCACAGTCGTAATGAAAAACTGTTTTTT. Its translation: CASSVAHSRNEKLFF.

The chain is built from TRBV20-1 and TRBJ2-2, with a weak D call TRBD1 (6 bases). CDR1 and CDR2 (germline): DFQATT, SNEGSKA (reference sequence). CDR3 size: 13 residues. Trimming took 5 bases from V and 3 from J, leaving 10 bases between them. Written as DNA, the CDR3 is TGCAGTGCTTCCTCAGGGGACACCGGGGAGCTGTTTTTT. This codes for CSASSGDTGELFF.

This chain joins TRBV20-1 and TRBJ2-5; D uncertain. The germline V and J ends were trimmed by 1 base and 5 bases, with 8 bases remaining between them. The V gene's germline CDR1 is DFQATT and CDR2 SNEGSKA (reference sequence). CDR3 length: 12 residues. Here the CDR3 DNA reads TGCAGTGCTAGAGCAGTCACGGAGACCCAGTACTTC. Amino acid sequence: CSARAVTETQYF.

This clonotype occurred many times. CDR3 residues: CASSLDPWGEQYF. DNA for the CDR3: TGCGCCAGCAGCTTGGATCCCTGGGGCGAGCAGTACTTC. This chain links TRBV5-1 with TRBJ2-7; D is undetermined. The CDR3 length is 13 residues. Trimming cost V 0 bases and J 6 bases, with 10 bases left between them. Germline-derived CDR1 and CDR2 are SGHRS and YFSETQ.

This clonotype was seen a handful of times. The chain links TRBV7-2 to TRBJ2-4; 8 positions agree with TRBD1. The CDR3 has 16 residues. V dropped 5 bases and J dropped 1; count of bases not matched to a gene: 7. Germline V gene sequence: CDR1 SGHTA, CDR2 FQGNSA. CDR3 sequence (DNA): TGTGCCAGCAGCCCTCGACAGGGGTATGCCAAAAACATTCAGTACTTC. It yields the protein CASSPRQGYAKNIQYF.

The chain couples TRBV5-1 to TRBJ2-4; D unresolved. Trimming left V 4 bases short and J 10 bases short, with 15 bases between. CDR1 is SGHRS, CDR2 YFSETQ, per germline. This CDR3 has 13 residues. CDR3 DNA: TGCGCCAGCAGCCCCTTGGACCCCCGGATTCAGTACTTC. This encodes CASSPLDPRIQYF.

This clonotype was seen only a few times. The chain is built from TRBV5-1 and TRBJ2-7; no clear D. Trimming shortened V by 1 base and J by 4 bases, and 12 bases separated the two germline ends. Germline CDR1 is SGHRS and CDR2 is YFSETQ. The CDR3 consists of 14 residues. The CDR3 region is CASSLSTKDYEQYF. The CDR3 DNA reads TGCGCCAGCAGCTTGTCTACAAAGGATTACGAGCAGTACTTC.

The V and J genes are TRBV20-1 and TRBJ1-5; D is perhaps TRBD1 (6 bases). The CDR3 has 18 amino acids. CDR1 is DFQATT, CDR2 SNEGSKA, per germline (reference sequence). Between the trimmed V and J ends, which lost 5 bases and 0 bases, there was a span of 23 bases. The CDR3 reads CSAAIMKTGTSSNQPQHF. The CDR3 DNA reads TGCAGTGCTGCTATTATGAAGACCGGGACAAGTAGCAATCAGCCCCAGCATTTT.

The chain links TRBV20-1 to TRBJ1-4, with 11 bases aligning to TRBD1. V shed 6 bases, J shed 7 bases, and the junction held 7 bases outside the gene matches. The germline V gene has CDR1 DFQATT and CDR2 SNEGSKA (reference sequence). The CDR3 has 14 residues. CDR3 nucleotide sequence: TGCAGTGCCCCGCCCGGGACAGGGGGTGAAAAACTGTTTTTT. It codes for CSAPPGTGGEKLFF.

Turning to this clonotype: One end of the junction is discordant with germline, which a read error may explain. This chain links TRBV25-1 with TRBJ1-6, with D possibly TRBD1 on 5 matching bases. CDR1 is MGHDK and CDR2 is SYGVNS in the germline V gene. The CDR3 contains 16 residues. CDR3 bases: TGTGCCAGCAGTGCCAGCCCGGGACGGTGGGATTCACCCTTCCACTTT. Translation: CASSASPGRWDSPFHF.

In this sample, this clonotype turned up many times. The CDR3 sequence is CASSYRQLNQPQHF. The CDR3 DNA reads as TGTGCCAGCAGTTATCGACAGCTCAATCAGCCCCAGCATTTT. V gene TRBV28 combines with J gene TRBJ1-5; a possible D gene is TRBD1 (5 bases). CDR1 is MDHEN and CDR2 is SYDVKM in the germline V gene. The CDR3 extends over 14 amino acids. V was clipped by 4 bases and J by 3 bases, with 10 bases between them.

The chain uses TRBV6-1 and TRBJ2-7, with TRBD1 matching 7 bases. Per germline, CDR1 MNHNS and CDR2 SASEGT. The CDR3 consists of 16 residues. V was pared by 6 bases and J by 3 bases, with 14 bases of the junction left unmatched. The CDR3 reads CASRTLRTGKYYEQYF. In DNA form, the CDR3 reads TGTGCCAGCAGAACTTTACGGACAGGAAAATACTACGAGCAGTACTTC.

This clonotype was counted only a few times. The V and J genes are TRBV7-8 and TRBJ1-5, with TRBD1 matching 7 bases. The CDR3 is made up of 16 amino acids. Germline CDR1 is SGHVS and CDR2 is FQNEAQ. Losses at the gene ends were 5 bases for V and 1 base for J; bases not matched to a gene: 8. The CDR3 reads CASSKQGMRSNQPQHF. The CDR3 nucleotides are TGTGCCAGCAGCAAACAGGGGATGAGGAGCAATCAGCCCCAGCATTTT.

The chain links TRBV27 to TRBJ2-2; 11 nucleotides align to TRBD2. The CDR3 runs 18 residues. V was clipped by 3 bases and J by 4 bases; unmatched bases: 10. Germline values: CDR1 MNHEY, CDR2 SMNVEV (reference sequence). The CDR3 loop reads CASSLIRGSGRATGELFF. The CDR3 DNA sequence: TGTGCCAGCAGTTTGATCCGCGGTAGCGGGAGGGCCACCGGGGAGCTGTTTTTT.

In the case of this clonotype: The junction departs from germline at one end; a sequencing error may be responsible. The gene calls are TRBV3-1 and TRBJ1-2; D gene unclear. CDR1 and CDR2 from the germline V gene are LGHDT and YNNKEL (reference sequence). CDR3 size: 13 residues. CDR3 DNA sequence: TGTGCCAGCAGCCAAGATGGTTCGGGGTATCATCGCTTC. Its protein product is CASSQDGSGYHRF.

This clonotype has only a few counts. The rearrangement joins TRBV19 to TRBJ2-1; 7 positions agree with TRBD2. There are 15 residues in the CDR3. Germline-derived CDR1 and CDR2 are LNHDA and SQIVND (reference sequence). V shed 0 bases and J 5 bases; nucleotides not matched to a gene: 4. This chain's CDR3 is CASSIDLSGDNEQFF. For the CDR3, the DNA is TGTGCCAGTAGTATAGATCTGAGCGGGGACAATGAGCAGTTCTTC.

The V gene is TRBV18, the J gene TRBJ2-1; a weak D match, TRBD1 (5 bases). CDR3 size: 18 residues. CDR1 and CDR2 (germline): KGHSH, LQKENI. The V gene lost 0 bases and the J gene lost 0 bases, with 15 bases spanning the gap. CDR3 coding DNA: TGTGCCAGCTCACCACCAAACGCATGGGGCCTCTCCTACAATGAGCAGTTCTTC. Translating it yields CASSPPNAWGLSYNEQFF. Complete variable domain (other parts from reference TRBV18 and TRBJ2-1): NAGVMQNPRHLVRRRGQEARLRCSPMKGHSHVYWYRQLPEEGLKFMVYLQKENIIDESGMPKERFSAEFPKEGPSILRIQQVVRGDSAAYFCASSPPNAWGLSYNEQFFGPGTRLTVL.

The chain carries TRBV6-2 or TRBV6-3 and TRBJ2-2; D is undetermined. V gave up 7 bases and J gave up 2 bases, with 8 bases separating them. Per germline, CDR1 MNHEY and CDR2 SVGEGT. This CDR3 is built from 13 residues. The CDR3 DNA sequence: TGTGCCAGCACTAAGCTTAACACCGGGGAGCTGTTTTTT. It is translated as CASTKLNTGELFF.

This rearrangement joins TRBV3-1 to TRBJ2-1, with 9 bases matching TRBD2. The J segment lost 9 bases and the V segment lost 4 bases, leaving 7 bases of the junction unmatched. CDR1 and CDR2 from the germline V gene are LGHDT and YNNKEL (reference sequence). There are 14 residues in the CDR3. The CDR3 sequence: CASSPFTSGFEQFF. DNA for the CDR3: TGTGCCAGCAGCCCTTTCACTAGCGGGTTTGAGCAGTTCTTC.

This clonotype has a handful of counts. The chain combines TRBV18 with TRBJ1-2; D is unclear. V was trimmed by 3 bases and J by 8 bases, leaving 10 bases between them. The CDR3 covers 12 residues. Germline lookup yields CDR1 KGHSH and CDR2 LQKENI. This CDR3 is CASSPAGLGYTF. The CDR3 DNA reads TGTGCCAGCTCACCGGCGGGCCTGGGCTACACCTTC.

The chain carries TRBV29-1 and TRBJ1-6; 7 bases agree with TRBD1. CDR3 length: 14 residues. CDR1 and CDR2 (germline): SQVTM, ANQGSEA. V was clipped by 7 bases and J by 10 bases; unmatched bases: 13. CDR3 region: CSAATAGQASPLHF. The CDR3 coding sequence is TGCAGCGCCGCCACTGCCGGACAGGCCTCACCCCTCCACTTT. Full variable domain (remainder filled in from reference TRBV29-1 and TRBJ1-6): SAVISQKPSRDICQRGTSLTIQCQVDSQVTMMFWYRQQPGQSLTLIATANQGSEATYESGFVIDKFPISRPNLTFSTLTVSNMSPEDSSIYLCSAATAGQASPLHFGNGTRLTVT.

This clonotype was counted only a few times. V usage is TRBV12-3 or TRBV12-4 and J usage is TRBJ1-6; TRBD1 might be the D (5 bases). The V and J ends lost 3 bases and 6 bases respectively, with 12 bases between them. The CDR3 runs 15 residues. The CDR3 bases are TGTGCCAGCAGTTTTGGGGGGGAGCTTAATTCACCCCTCCACTTT. Its translation: CASSFGGELNSPLHF.

The chain recombines TRBV7-8 with TRBJ2-3; 9 bases line up with TRBD2. Germline V gives CDR1 SGHVS, CDR2 FQNEAQ. V gave up 0 bases and J gave up 4 bases; unmatched junction bases: 5. The length of the CDR3 is 16 residues. The CDR3 sequence is CASSLAVSGSADTQYF. CDR3 bases: TGTGCCAGCAGCTTAGCGGTTAGCGGGAGTGCAGATACGCAGTATTTT. The full variable domain, rest sourced from reference TRBV7-8 and TRBJ2-3, is GAGVSQSPRYKVAKRGQDVALRCDPISGHVSLFWYQQALGQGPEFLTYFQNEAQLDKSGLPSDRFFAERPEGSVSTLKIQRTQQEDSAVYLCASSLAVSGSADTQYFGPGTRLTVL.

This rearrangement joins TRBV4-1 to TRBJ1-4, with 10 bases fitting TRBD1. The germline CDR1 and CDR2 sequences are MGHRA and YSYEKL. This CDR3 spans 21 amino acids. The junction had 15 bases not matched to a gene; V was cut back by 0 bases and J by 2 bases. Here the CDR3 reads CASSQEAFHGQGVGTNEKLFF. The DNA for the CDR3 is TGCGCCAGCAGCCAAGAAGCTTTTCACGGACAGGGGGTTGGTACTAATGAAAAACTGTTTTTT.

A few counts support this clonotype. V gene TRBV6-2 or TRBV6-3 combines with J gene TRBJ2-5, with TRBD2 as a possible D gene (5 bases). CDR1 MNHEY and CDR2 SVGEGT come from the germline V gene. CDR3 length: 12 amino acids. With 6 bases removed from V and 5 bases from J, the gap between germline ends came to 10 bases. This CDR3 is CASRLGAETQYF. CDR3 bases: TGTGCCAGCAGGCTGGGAGCGGAGACCCAGTACTTC.

This clonotype was detected a few times. The junction shows a germline mismatch at one end, possibly a read error. The V call is TRBV7-2, the J call TRBJ2-2, with 9 bases matching TRBD2. This CDR3 has 16 amino acids. Germline lookup yields CDR1 SGHTA and CDR2 FQGNSA. The CDR3 here is CASILVAGGRTGELFF. In nucleotides, the CDR3 is TGTGCCAGCATCTTAGTTGCGGGAGGGCGCACCGGGGAGCTGTTTTTT.

This clonotype has a handful of counts. The chain employs TRBV9 and TRBJ2-3, with 8 bases identical to TRBD2. Unmatched junction bases numbered 13, after V lost 4 bases and J lost 3 bases. The CDR3 contains 17 residues. Germline V gene data show CDR1 as SGDLS and CDR2 as YYNGEE. The CDR3 spells CASSKSPGLGYTDTQYF. For the CDR3, the DNA is TGTGCCAGCAGCAAGTCTCCGGGACTAGGGTATACAGATACGCAGTATTTT.